This passage covers 25 T cell receptor beta chains from one sample sequenced in a study of cytomegalovirus exposure and HLA in healthy donors. PCR involved 60 Vbeta and 13 Jbeta primers. Clones were read by immunoSEQ multiplex PCR, and TCRdb kept only the in-frame ones, dropping some. Of tens of thousands of clones listed, about 80% are singletons. Input material: PBMCs. Every receptor here comes from a man aged 55 to 70 in good health and CMV-seropositive.

There are a few counts of this clone. One junction end does not reproduce the germline sequence, and a read error may be involved. The chain has TRBV7-9 and TRBJ2-5; a possible D gene is TRBD2 (5 bases). Germline V gives CDR1 SEHNR, CDR2 FQNEAQ (reference sequence). The CDR3 runs to 15 residues. The CDR3 DNA follows: TGTGCCAGCACCCCGCGTGGAGGTGGCCAACAGACCCAGTACTTC. As protein: CASTPRGGGQQTQYF.

This rearrangement joins TRBV27 to TRBJ2-7; 7 bases agree with TRBD1. CDR1 is MNHEY, CDR2 SMNVEV, per germline (reference sequence). Trimming took 8 bases from V and 3 from J; bases not matched to a gene: 13. The CDR3 covers 15 residues. CDR3 sequence (DNA): TGTGCCAGCCAATCTTCTCCCGGGACAGTCTACGAGCAGTACTTC. The encoded protein is CASQSSPGTVYEQYF.

This clone was seen a single time. The chain employs TRBV4-1 and TRBJ2-7, with TRBD1 as a possible D gene (6 bases). The germline CDR1 and CDR2 sequences are MGHRA and YSYEKL. The CDR3 length is 13 residues. V lost 1 base, J lost 3 bases, and 7 bases lay in between. DNA of the CDR3: TGCGCCAGCAGCCAAGTACAGGGCTACGAGCAGTACTTC. Its translation is CASSQVQGYEQYF.

This clone was picked up one time. V and J are TRBV7-8 and TRBJ2-1; 8 nucleotides agree with TRBD2. V trimming: 5 bases; J trimming: 8 bases; junction bases outside the gene matches: 11. The CDR3 length is 15 residues. Germline-derived CDR1 and CDR2 are SGHVS and FQNEAQ. The CDR3 DNA follows: TGTGCCAGCAGCCCCTCACTAGCGGAATTTGATGAGCAGTTCTTC. Its translation is CASSPSLAEFDEQFF.

This clone was counted a few times. V usage is TRBV2 and J usage is TRBJ2-5; possible D gene TRBD2, 6 bases. There are 12 residues in the CDR3. The germline V and J ends were trimmed by 6 bases and 9 bases, with 14 bases remaining between them. In germline, CDR1 is SNHLY, CDR2 FYNNEI. The CDR3 loop reads CASRPEGMAQYF. The CDR3 DNA sequence: TGTGCCAGCAGGCCGGAGGGTATGGCCCAGTACTTC.

This clone appeared a few times. The CDR3 loop is CASSLVGTGVAEQYF. The CDR3 DNA follows: TGCGCCAGCAGCTTGGTAGGGACAGGGGTCGCCGAGCAGTACTTC. J is TRBJ2-7 and V is TRBV5-1, with 10 bases matching TRBD1. CDR1 SGHRS and CDR2 YFSETQ come from the germline V gene. The CDR3 has 15 amino acids. The V gene end was trimmed by 0 bases and the J gene end by 6 bases; junction bases not matched to a gene: 6.

J is TRBJ2-7 and V is TRBV5-1; D remains ambiguous. The CDR3 runs to 12 residues. Trimming left V 4 bases short and J 6 bases short, with 11 bases between. The V gene's germline CDR1 is SGHRS and CDR2 YFSETQ. CDR3 coding DNA: TGCGCCAGCAGCGATTCGGAGTCCGAGCAGTACTTC. It is translated as CASSDSESEQYF.

This chain links TRBV10-2 with TRBJ1-6, with a weak D call TRBD1 (6 bases). The V end lost 5 bases, the J end lost 10 bases, and 15 bases lay between the germline ends. The CDR3 is made up of 14 amino acids. Germline CDR1 and CDR2: WSHSY and SAAADI. The CDR3 nucleotides are TGCGCCAGCAGTTCAGGGGTTGTGGGATCACCCCTCCACTTT. Its translation is CASSSGVVGSPLHF.

The chain has TRBV5-4 and TRBJ2-7; maybe TRBD2 (7 bases). V gave up 4 bases and J gave up 7 bases, with 21 bases separating them. The CDR3 loop spans 15 amino acids. Germline lookup yields CDR1 SGHNT and CDR2 YYREEE (reference sequence). DNA of the CDR3: TGTGCCAGCAGCCTTCGGGCAGGGGACTACGAAGAGCAGTACTTC. Translated, it gives CASSLRAGDYEEQYF.

This clone was seen more than once but under ten times. The chain recombines TRBV19 with TRBJ1-2; 7 bases are a match to TRBD1. V was pared by 4 bases and J by 4 bases, with 3 bases of the junction left unmatched. Germline values: CDR1 LNHDA, CDR2 SQIVND (reference sequence). The CDR3 sequence is 13 residues long. The CDR3 nucleotides read TGTGCCAGTAGTACAGGGACAGCCTATGGCTACACCTTC. It yields the protein CASSTGTAYGYTF.

The J gene is TRBJ2-2, the V gene TRBV21-1; the DNA was not compared with TRBD2, the D call given in the table. TRBV21-1 has pseudogene status. The CDR3 has 16 residues. Here the CDR3 reads CASSKAEGIYAGELFF. As DNA, the CDR3 is TGTGCCAGCAGCAAAGCGGAGGGGATCTACGCCGGGGAGCTGTTTTTT.

Here the CDR3 reads CASSLGGAPSYEQYF. DNA of the CDR3: TGTGCCAGCAGCCTCGGGGGGGCCCCCTCCTACGAGCAGTACTTC. The rearrangement links TRBV6-6 to TRBJ2-7, with 8 nucleotides matching TRBD2. The germline gives CDR1 MNHNY, CDR2 SVGAGI (reference sequence). The trim removed 6 bases at V and 0 bases at J, leaving 7 bases unmatched. This CDR3 region has 15 residues.

The chain recombines TRBV10-1 with TRBJ1-1; no reliable D call. V lost 0 bases and J 4 bases, leaving 6 bases between the germline ends. The germline CDR1 and CDR2 sequences are WNHNN and SYGVQD (reference sequence). The CDR3 contains 13 residues. The CDR3 coding sequence is TGCGCCAGCAGTGAGTCGTGGGCCACTGAAGCTTTCTTT. Its translation is CASSESWATEAFF.

This clone came up a few times. This chain's CDR3 is CASSLLGQIQETQYF. CDR3 DNA: TGCGCCAGCAGCTTGTTGGGGCAGATCCAAGAGACCCAGTACTTC. The chain recombines TRBV5-1 with TRBJ2-5; the D gene is possibly TRBD1 (5 bases). From germline, CDR1 is SGHRS and CDR2 YFSETQ. The CDR3 consists of 15 residues. V lost 1 base to trimming and J lost 1 base, with 11 bases between them.

The chain combines TRBV6-1 with TRBJ1-1, with unresolved D. Germline V CDR1 and CDR2: MNHNS, SASEGT. CDR3 length: 13 amino acids. The V and J ends lost 7 bases and 3 bases respectively, with 12 bases between them. The CDR3 is CASTATTYTEAFF. The CDR3 coding sequence is TGTGCCAGCACCGCCACCACATACACTGAAGCTTTCTTT.

The J gene is TRBJ2-2, the V gene TRBV11-2; weak D call: TRBD2 (5 bases). Trimming left V 7 bases short and J 5 bases short, with 11 bases between. The length of the CDR3 is 13 residues. The germline V gene has CDR1 SGHAT and CDR2 FQNNGV. The CDR3 DNA reads TGTGCCAGCAAACCTACTAGGACCGGGGAGCTGTTTTTT. Its protein is CASKPTRTGELFF.

In this sample, this clone turned up once. The chain links TRBV6-4 to TRBJ1-2, with TRBD1 matching over 7 bases. The V gene's germline CDR1 is MRHNA and CDR2 SNTAGT. J lost 4 bases, V lost 3 bases, and 5 bases had no gene match. CDR3 size: 14 residues. CDR3 region: CASSEGGGRYGYTF. The CDR3 DNA reads as TGTGCCAGCAGTGAAGGAGGGGGCCGCTATGGCTACACCTTC.

The chain employs TRBV6-4 and TRBJ1-5; unclear D gene. The CDR3 has 13 residues. The germline gives CDR1 MRHNA, CDR2 SNTAGT. Trimming pared 8 bases from V and 4 bases from J, leaving 12 bases between. The chain's CDR3 is CASRASSNQPQHF. In nucleotides, the CDR3 is TGTGCCAGCCGAGCATCGTCAAATCAGCCCCAGCATTTT.

This chain links TRBV19 with TRBJ2-1; the D is unclear. The germline V gene has CDR1 LNHDA and CDR2 SQIVND (reference sequence). Trimming took 4 bases from V and 3 from J, leaving 7 bases between them. The CDR3 totals 13 residues. The CDR3 bases are TGTGCCAGTAGTACCCTTCTCTACAATGAGCAGTTCTTC. As protein: CASSTLLYNEQFF.

The chain is built from TRBV10-3 and TRBJ1-6, with 8 bases fitting TRBD1. CDR3 size: 15 residues. The V segment lost 4 bases and the J segment 10 bases; nucleotides outside the gene matches: 9. Per germline, CDR1 ENHRY and CDR2 SYGVKD. The chain's CDR3 is CAISVAGTGGSPLHF. CDR3 nucleotide sequence: TGTGCCATCAGTGTGGCGGGGACAGGCGGCTCACCCCTCCACTTT.

This clone was detected only a few times. The chain has TRBV27 and TRBJ1-2; 9 positions agree with TRBD1. V lost 11 bases, J lost 7 bases, and 8 bases stayed unmatched. Germline-derived CDR1 and CDR2 are MNHEY and SMNVEV (reference sequence). The CDR3 contains 12 residues. CDR3 DNA: TGTGCCCGACAGGGGGATATAGGTGGCTACACCTTC. Translating it yields CARQGDIGGYTF.

The chain employs TRBV11-3 and TRBJ2-3, with 9 bases that match TRBD2. Germline CDR1 and CDR2: SGHNT and YENEEA. The trim removed 4 bases at V and 8 bases at J, leaving 13 bases unmatched. The CDR3 sequence is 16 residues long. The CDR3 DNA reads as TGTGCCAGCAGCTCCCCGGGACTAGCCTGGCGGGGTACGCAGTATTTT. Translated, it gives CASSSPGLAWRGTQYF.

This clone has just one count. V gene TRBV11-3 combines with J gene TRBJ2-7, with TRBD1 as a possible D gene (6 bases). The CDR3 has 15 amino acids. Per germline, CDR1 SGHNT and CDR2 YENEEA. Trimming shortened V by 1 base and J by 1 base, and 11 bases separated the two germline ends. CDR3 sequence: CASSLANRASYEQYF. The CDR3 DNA reads TGTGCCAGCAGCTTAGCTAACAGGGCTTCCTACGAGCAGTACTTC.

The rearrangement uses TRBV20-1 and TRBJ1-1; tentative D call: TRBD1 (6 bases). The CDR3 is made up of 11 amino acids. In germline, CDR1 is DFQATT, CDR2 SNEGSKA (reference sequence). Trimming left V 5 bases short and J 3 bases short, with 7 bases between. CDR3 in DNA: TGCAGTGCTTCAGGGGACACTGAAGCTTTCTTT. This translates into CSASGDTEAFF.

This sequence joins TRBV5-6 and TRBJ1-5; 7 bases match TRBD1. The CDR3 has 18 residues. With 2 bases clipped from V and 3 bases from J, the junction kept 14 bases outside the gene matches. Germline V gene sequence: CDR1 SGHDT, CDR2 YYEEEE. The CDR3 here is CASSFRGSTGPVNQPQHF. CDR3 in DNA: TGTGCCAGCAGCTTCAGAGGGTCGACAGGGCCCGTCAATCAGCCCCAGCATTTT.